This T cell receptor (beta chain) emerged from a study of shared clonotypes between healthy human individuals. Points from the study as a whole: Donor clonotype sharing was expected to depend on sequencing depth.

This CDR3 spans 15 amino acids. The V gene end was trimmed by 6 bases and the J gene end by 7 bases; junction bases not matched to a gene: 9. Germline loops: CDR1 SNHLY, CDR2 FYNNEI. This clone came up once. The target antigen is unknown. Sequencing used immunoSEQ multiplex PCR; TCRdb keeps in-frame clones, though not all of them. The sample carries under 2,500,000 clones, 95% recorded once. The sample taken for sequencing was naive CD4+ T cells sorted from blood. Sample subset: CD45RA+ positively selected. The rearrangement links TRBV2 to TRBJ2-1; 10 nucleotides line up with TRBD2. This TCR was sampled from a man between 18 and 29 years old in good health. In DNA form, the CDR3 reads TGTGCCAGCAGACCCACTAGCGGGATCACTAATGAGCAGTTCTTC. It is translated as CASRPTSGITNEQFF.